This T cell receptor beta chain was profiled in a study of T cells in Graves' hyperthyroidism and ophthalmopathy. General study points: Most thyroid clonotypes that were expanded above 0.001 also turned up in blood.

Amplification of TCR beta CDR3 regions was performed using RNA transcripts as template. First-round RT-PCR targeting the TCR CDR3 was performed with the HTBI primer set. TCRdb re-called the multiplex PCR reads with MiXCR, one entry per CDR3 protein. The profile shows around 250,000 distinct CDR3 sequences, approximately 14% of them singletons. The germline V and J ends were trimmed by 2 bases and 7 bases, with 6 bases remaining between them. This CDR3 region has 13 residues. Germline V gene data show CDR1 as MRHNA and CDR2 as SNTAGT. A remark on this clonotype: Its antigen remains unidentified.

Recently diagnosed hyperthyroidism of less than 2 months' duration affected patients aged 18 to 65. A patient was excluded if there was uncontrolled infection, other autoimmune disease, pregnancy or lactation. PBMCs were obtained from 9 to 10 ml fresh peripheral blood. Sequenced material: blood. This receptor was taken from a woman aged 40-49 years with Graves' hyperthyroidism that later progressed to Graves' ophthalmopathy. The chain recombines TRBV6-4 with TRBJ1-6; D unclear. The CDR3 spells CASSDGPNSPLHF. CDR3 DNA: TGTGCCAGCAGTGACGGACCGAATTCACCCCTCCACTTT.